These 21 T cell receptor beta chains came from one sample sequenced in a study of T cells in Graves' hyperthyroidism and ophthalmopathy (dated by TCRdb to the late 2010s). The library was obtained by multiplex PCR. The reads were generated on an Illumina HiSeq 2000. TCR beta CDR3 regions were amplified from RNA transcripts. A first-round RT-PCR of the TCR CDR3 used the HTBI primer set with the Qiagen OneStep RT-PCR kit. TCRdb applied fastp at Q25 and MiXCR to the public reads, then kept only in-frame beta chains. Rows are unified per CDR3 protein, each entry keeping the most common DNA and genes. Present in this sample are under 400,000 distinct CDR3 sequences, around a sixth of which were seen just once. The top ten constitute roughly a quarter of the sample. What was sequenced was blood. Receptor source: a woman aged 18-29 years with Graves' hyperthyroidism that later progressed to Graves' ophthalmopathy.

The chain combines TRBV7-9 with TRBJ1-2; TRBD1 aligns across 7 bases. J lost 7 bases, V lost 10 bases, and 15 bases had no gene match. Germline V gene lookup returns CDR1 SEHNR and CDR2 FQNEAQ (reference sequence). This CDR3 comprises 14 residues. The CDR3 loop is CATSLGQGGIGYTF. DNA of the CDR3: TGTGCCACCTCCCTGGGGCAGGGGGGTATTGGCTACACCTTC.

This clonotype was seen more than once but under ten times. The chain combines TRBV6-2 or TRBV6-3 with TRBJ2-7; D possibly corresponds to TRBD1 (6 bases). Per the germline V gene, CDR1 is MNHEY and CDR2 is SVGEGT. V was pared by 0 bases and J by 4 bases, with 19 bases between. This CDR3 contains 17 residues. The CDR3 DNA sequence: TGTGCCAGCAGTTACTCACCTTCGGGCAGGGGAGCTTACGAGCAGTACTTC. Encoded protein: CASSYSPSGRGAYEQYF.

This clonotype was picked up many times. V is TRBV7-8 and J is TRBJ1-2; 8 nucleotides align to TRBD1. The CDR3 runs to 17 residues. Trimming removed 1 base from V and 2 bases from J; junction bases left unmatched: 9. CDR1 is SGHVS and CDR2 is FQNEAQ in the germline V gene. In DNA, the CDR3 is TGTGCCAGCAGCTTAGGAACTCAGGGGGCGGCCAACTATGGCTACACCTTC. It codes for CASSLGTQGAANYGYTF.

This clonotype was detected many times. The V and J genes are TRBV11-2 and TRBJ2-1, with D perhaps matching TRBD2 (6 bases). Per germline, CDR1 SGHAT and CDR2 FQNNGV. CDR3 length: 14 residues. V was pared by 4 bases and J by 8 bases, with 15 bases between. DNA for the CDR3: TGTGCCAGCAGCTCCAATAGATGGGGGGATGAGCAGTTCTTC. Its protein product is CASSSNRWGDEQFF.

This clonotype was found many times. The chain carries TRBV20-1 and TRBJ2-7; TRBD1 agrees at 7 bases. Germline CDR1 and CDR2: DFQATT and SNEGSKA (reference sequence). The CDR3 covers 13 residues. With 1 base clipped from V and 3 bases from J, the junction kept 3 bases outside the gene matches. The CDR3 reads CSARGRGSYEQYF. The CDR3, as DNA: TGCAGTGCTAGAGGCAGGGGGAGCTACGAGCAGTACTTC.

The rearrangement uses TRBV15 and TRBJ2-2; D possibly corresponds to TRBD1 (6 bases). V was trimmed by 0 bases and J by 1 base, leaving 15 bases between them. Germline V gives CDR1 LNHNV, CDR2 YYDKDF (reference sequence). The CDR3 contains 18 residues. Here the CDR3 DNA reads TGTGCCACCAGCAGAGATGGGCCGGCAGGGGAGAACACCGGGGAGCTGTTTTTT. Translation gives CATSRDGPAGENTGELFF. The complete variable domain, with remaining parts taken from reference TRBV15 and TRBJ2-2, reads DAMVIQNPRYQVTQFGKPVTLSCSQTLNHNVMYWYQQKSSQAPKLLFHYYDKDFNNEADTPDNFQSRRPNTSFCFLDIRSPGLGDTAMYLCATSRDGPAGENTGELFFGEGSRLTVL.

CDR3 amino acids: CSASPRDTLNYGYTF. The CDR3 nucleotides read TGCAGTGCTTCCCCCCGGGACACGCTTAACTATGGCTACACCTTC. The V and J genes are TRBV20-1 and TRBJ1-2, with D perhaps TRBD1 (6 bases). Germline-derived CDR1 and CDR2 are DFQATT and SNEGSKA (reference sequence). V dropped 5 bases and J dropped 1 base, with 17 bases sitting between them. The CDR3 spans 15 residues.

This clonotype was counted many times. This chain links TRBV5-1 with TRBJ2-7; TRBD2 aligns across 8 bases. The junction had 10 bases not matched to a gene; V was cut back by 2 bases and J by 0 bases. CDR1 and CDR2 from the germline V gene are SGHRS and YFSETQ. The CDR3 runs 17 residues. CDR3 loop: CASSLRSGAGGSYEQYF. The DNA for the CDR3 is TGCGCCAGCAGCTTAAGGAGCGGGGCGGGAGGCTCCTACGAGCAGTACTTC.

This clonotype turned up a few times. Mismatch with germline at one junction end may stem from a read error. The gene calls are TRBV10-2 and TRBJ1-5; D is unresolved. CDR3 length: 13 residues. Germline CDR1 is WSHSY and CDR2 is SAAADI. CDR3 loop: CASSEYIYQAQHF. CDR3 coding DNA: TGCGCCAGCAGTGAGTATATCTATCAGGCCCAGCATTTT.

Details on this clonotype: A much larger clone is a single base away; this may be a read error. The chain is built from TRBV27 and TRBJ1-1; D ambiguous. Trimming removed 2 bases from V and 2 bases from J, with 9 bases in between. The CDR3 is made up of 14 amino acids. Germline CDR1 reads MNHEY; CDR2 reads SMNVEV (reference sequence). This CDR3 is CASSLPPANTEAFF. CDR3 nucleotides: TGTGCCAGCAGTTTACCTCCGGCAAACACTGAAGCTTTCTTT.

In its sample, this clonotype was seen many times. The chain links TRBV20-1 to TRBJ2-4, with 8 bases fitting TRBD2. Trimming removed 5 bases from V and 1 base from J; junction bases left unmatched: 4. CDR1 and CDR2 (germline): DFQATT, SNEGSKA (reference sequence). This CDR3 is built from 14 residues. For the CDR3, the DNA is TGCAGTGCTTTAGCGGGATCGGCCAAAAACATTCAGTACTTC. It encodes CSALAGSAKNIQYF.

This chain's CDR3 is CASSLSLAGLNTGELFF. CDR3 sequence (DNA): TGTGCCAGCAGCTTATCCCTAGCAGGGCTTAACACCGGGGAGCTGTTTTTT. The chain combines TRBV7-9 with TRBJ2-2, with D tentatively TRBD1 or TRBD2 (5 bases each). This CDR3 spans 17 amino acids. V was cut by 2 bases and J by 2 bases, with 15 bases left in between. Per the germline V gene, CDR1 is SEHNR and CDR2 is FQNEAQ (reference sequence).

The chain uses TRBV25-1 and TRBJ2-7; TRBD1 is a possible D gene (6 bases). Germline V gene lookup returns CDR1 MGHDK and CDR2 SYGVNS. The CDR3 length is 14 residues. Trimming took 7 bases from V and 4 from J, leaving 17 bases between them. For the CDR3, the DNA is TGTGCCAGCAAACCCAGGGGTTACCAGTACGAGCAGTACTTC. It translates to CASKPRGYQYEQYF.

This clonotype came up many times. The CDR3 sequence is CASSNTGNTEAFF. In DNA form, the CDR3 reads TGTGCCAGCAGCAACACAGGGAACACTGAAGCTTTCTTT. The chain employs TRBV7-2 and TRBJ1-1; possibly TRBD1 for D (5 bases). Per the germline V gene, CDR1 is SGHTA and CDR2 is FQGNSA. The CDR3 is made up of 13 amino acids. V was clipped by 5 bases and J by 1 base, with 8 bases between them. Together with reference TRBV7-2 and TRBJ1-1, the CDR3 gives the full variable domain: GAGVSQSPSNKVTEKGKDVELRCDPISGHTALYWYRQSLGQGLEFLIYFQGNSAPDKSGLPSDRFSAERTGGSVSTLTIQRTQQEDSAVYLCASSNTGNTEAFFGQGTRLTVV.

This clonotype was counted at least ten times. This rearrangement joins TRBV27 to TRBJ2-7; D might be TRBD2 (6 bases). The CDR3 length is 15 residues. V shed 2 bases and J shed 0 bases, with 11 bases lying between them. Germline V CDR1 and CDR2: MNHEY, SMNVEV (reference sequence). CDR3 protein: CASSLRQGGSYEQYF. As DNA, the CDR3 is TGTGCCAGCAGTTTAAGGCAGGGAGGCTCCTACGAGCAGTACTTC.

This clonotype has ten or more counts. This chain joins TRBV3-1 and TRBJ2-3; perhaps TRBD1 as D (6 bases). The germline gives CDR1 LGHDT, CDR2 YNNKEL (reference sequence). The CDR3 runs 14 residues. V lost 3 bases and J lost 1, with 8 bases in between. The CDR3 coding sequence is TGTGCCAGCAGCCATAGACAGGGCACAGATACGCAGTATTTT. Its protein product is CASSHRQGTDTQYF.

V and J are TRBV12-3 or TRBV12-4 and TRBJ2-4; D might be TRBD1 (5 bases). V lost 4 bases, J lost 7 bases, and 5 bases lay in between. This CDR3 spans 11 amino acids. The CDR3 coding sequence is TGTGCCAGCAGTTCAGGGAACATTCAGTACTTC. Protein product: CASSSGNIQYF.

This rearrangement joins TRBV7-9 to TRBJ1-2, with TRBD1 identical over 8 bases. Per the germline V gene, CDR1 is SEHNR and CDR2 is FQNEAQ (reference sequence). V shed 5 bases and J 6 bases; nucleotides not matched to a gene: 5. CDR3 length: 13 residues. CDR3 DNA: TGTGCCAGCAGCGAGGACAGGGAGGATGGCTACACCTTC. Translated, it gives CASSEDREDGYTF.

CDR3 loop: CASSTPPSVAYNEQFF. CDR3 coding DNA: TGTGCCAGTAGTACCCCCCCTAGTGTGGCCTACAATGAGCAGTTCTTC. The chain is built from TRBV19 and TRBJ2-1; D gene unclear. The CDR3 sequence is 16 residues long. With 4 bases removed from V and 2 bases from J, the gap between germline ends came to 15 bases. Per germline, CDR1 LNHDA and CDR2 SQIVND (reference sequence). Complete variable domain (other parts from reference TRBV19 and TRBJ2-1): DGGITQSPKYLFRKEGQNVTLSCEQNLNHDAMYWYRQDPGQGLRLIYYSQIVNDFQKGDIAEGYSVSREKKESFPLTVTSAQKNPTAFYLCASSTPPSVAYNEQFFGPGTRLTVL.

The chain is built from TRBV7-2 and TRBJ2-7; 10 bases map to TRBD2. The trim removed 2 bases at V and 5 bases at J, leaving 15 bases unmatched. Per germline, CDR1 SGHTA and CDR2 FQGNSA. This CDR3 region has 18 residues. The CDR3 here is CASSLKTSGFRTGHEQYF. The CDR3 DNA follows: TGTGCCAGCAGCTTAAAGACTAGCGGGTTTCGGACGGGCCACGAGCAGTACTTC.

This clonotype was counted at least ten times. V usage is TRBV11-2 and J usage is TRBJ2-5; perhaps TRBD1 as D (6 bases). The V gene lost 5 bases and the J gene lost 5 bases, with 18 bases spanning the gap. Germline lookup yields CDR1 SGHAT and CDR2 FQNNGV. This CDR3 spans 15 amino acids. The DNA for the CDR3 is TGTGCCAGCAGCCCCGGCACAGGGAGCGTGGAGACCCAGTACTTC. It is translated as CASSPGTGSVETQYF.